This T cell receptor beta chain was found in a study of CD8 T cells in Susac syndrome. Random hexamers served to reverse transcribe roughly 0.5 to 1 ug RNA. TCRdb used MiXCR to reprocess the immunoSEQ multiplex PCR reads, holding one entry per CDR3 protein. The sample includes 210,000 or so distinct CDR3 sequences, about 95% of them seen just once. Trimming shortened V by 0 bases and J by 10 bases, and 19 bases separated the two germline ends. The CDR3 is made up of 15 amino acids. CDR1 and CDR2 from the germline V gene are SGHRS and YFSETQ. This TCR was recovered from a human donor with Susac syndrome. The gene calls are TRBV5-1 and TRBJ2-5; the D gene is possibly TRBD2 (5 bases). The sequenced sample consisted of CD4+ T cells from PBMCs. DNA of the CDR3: TGCGCCAGCAGCTTGGCCCTTGAAGGGTCCGGGGACCAGTACTTC. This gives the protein CASSLALEGSGDQYF. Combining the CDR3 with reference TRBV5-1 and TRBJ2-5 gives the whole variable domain KAGVTQTPRYLIKTRGQQVTLSCSPISGHRSVSWYQQTPGQGLQFLFEYFSETQRNKGNFPGRFSGRQFSNSRSEMNVSTLELGDSALYLCASSLALEGSGDQYFGPGTRLLVL.